Detailed here is one T cell receptor (beta chain). Which antigen it targets is not known. No qualities accompany the bases; no much larger clone lies one base away. The germline V gene sets CDR1 to MNHEY and CDR2 to SVGEGT. V lost 4 bases and J lost 7 bases, and the count of bases not matched to a germline gene is 6. Including the terminal cysteine and phenylalanine, the CDR3 comprises 17 residues. The CDR3 DNA has 51 bases and is translated from base 1. TCRbeta CDR3 regions were amplified from genomic DNA using the immunoSEQ Assay, a bias-controlled multiplex PCR. In the authors' own workflow: Nucleated cell counts per sample were estimated from amplification of reference gene primers within the assay. To quantify the absolute abundance of each unique TCRbeta CDR3 rearrangement, sequence reads were collapsed and filtered. For each sample, productive Simpson clonality was calculated as the square root of Simpson's diversity index across productive rearrangements. TCRdb mirrors the immuneACCESS table, restricted to in-frame sequences. Some clones are absent from its copies; in checked studies, under half trace to an unresolved V gene, and the reason for the others is unknown. The DNA gave D and trimming, while V, J and clone size come from that table. Here the sample has about 74,000 clones; about 91% occur a single time. Of the sample, under 2% falls within the top ten clones.

This sample was included in a study of blood T cell repertoires in COVID-19 (dated by TCRdb to the early 2020s). Regarding the research as a whole: The collaborator samples originated in the United States, Italy and Spain and spanned the acute and convalescent phases of COVID-19. The material from the prospective study consisted of cDNA or gDNA derived from T cells, B-cell-depleted T cells, or PBMCs. Subjects who had been exposed to COVID-19, were actively infected with it, or had recovered from it provided the deeply sampled blood TCRbeta repertoires that made up the dataset. A freely available public database, intended as a resource for researchers studying the immune response to SARS-CoV-2, is where the repertoires were released. The samples were drawn from the first 160 participants of the ongoing ImmuneRACE study and from 1,254 subjects provided by 6 global collaborators. A de-identified subject ID, COVID-19 status, age in years and sex were almost always included in the sample metadata. Where available, HLA class I and class II types were taken from metadata supplied by the sample provider and were not determined by assay-based typing.

Collaborating institutions collected whole blood in K2EDTA tubes following their own protocols. For TCRbeta analysis, collaborator samples were shipped as frozen whole blood, as isolated PBMCs, or as DNA extracted from either sample type. What the authors observed across the whole study: The amount of clinical and demographic metadata varied by source and participant and was provided uncurated.

This receptor chain uses TRBV6-2 or TRBV6-3 and TRBJ2-2, and 16 junctional nucleotides match TRBD2. Sequenced material: peripheral blood. This TCR was recovered from a woman older than 75 with active or convalescent COVID-19. The nucleotides are TGTGCCAGCAGTTGGGGACTAGCGGGAGGGCCGGACGGGGAGCTGTTTTTT. Its translation is CASSWGLAGGPDGELFF.